This TCR beta chain originates from a study of CD8+ T cells in alopecia areata. Treatment: oral pan-JAK inhibitor, 5-10 mg twice daily. Sorting from PBMCs produced CD4+ and CD8+ T cells. Extracted from the samples, RNA was reverse transcribed into cDNA to serve as the sequencing template. Here immunoSEQ multiplex PCR was the method, and the copy in TCRdb shows in-frame clones only, minus some. The table lists roughly 100,000 clones, 70% to 90% of them singletons. The CDR3 covers 13 residues. CDR1 and CDR2 from the germline V gene are SGDLS and YYNGEE. V lost 4 bases and J lost 8, with 13 bases in between.

The V and J genes are TRBV9 and TRBJ2-1; the D is unclear. The material was CD8+ T cells sorted from blood, obtained around week 30, from a patient treated with tofacitinib. The sequence came from a human donor with alopecia areata. In DNA form, the CDR3 reads TGTGCCAGCAGCTCCCCCCCGGGTCATGAGCAGTTCTTC. Amino acids: CASSSPPGHEQFF.